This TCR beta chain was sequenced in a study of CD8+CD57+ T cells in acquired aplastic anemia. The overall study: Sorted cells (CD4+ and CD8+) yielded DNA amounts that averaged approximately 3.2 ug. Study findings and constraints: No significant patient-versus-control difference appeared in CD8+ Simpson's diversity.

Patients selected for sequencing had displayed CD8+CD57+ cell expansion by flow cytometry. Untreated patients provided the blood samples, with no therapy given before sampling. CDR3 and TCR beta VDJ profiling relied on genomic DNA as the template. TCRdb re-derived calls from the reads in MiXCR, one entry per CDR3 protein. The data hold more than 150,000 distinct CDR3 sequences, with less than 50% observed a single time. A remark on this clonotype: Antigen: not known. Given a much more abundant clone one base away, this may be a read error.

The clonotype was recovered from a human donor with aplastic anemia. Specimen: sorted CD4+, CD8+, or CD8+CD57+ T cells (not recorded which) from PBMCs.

The CDR3 DNA sequence: TGTGCCAGCAGTGACTCGTCCCCAGATACGCAGTATTTT. Residues: CASSDSSPDTQYF. V usage is TRBV6-5 and J usage is TRBJ2-3, with unresolved D. CDR3 size: 13 residues. CDR1 and CDR2 from the germline V gene are MNHEY and SVGAGI.